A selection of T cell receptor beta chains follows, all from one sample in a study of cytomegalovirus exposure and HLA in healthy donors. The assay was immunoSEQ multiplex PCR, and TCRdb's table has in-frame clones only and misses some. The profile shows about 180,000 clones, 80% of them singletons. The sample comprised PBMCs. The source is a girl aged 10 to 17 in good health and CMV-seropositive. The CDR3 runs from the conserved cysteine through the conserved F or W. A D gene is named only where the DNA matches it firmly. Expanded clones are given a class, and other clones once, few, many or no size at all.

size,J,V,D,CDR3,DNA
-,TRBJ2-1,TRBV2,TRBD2,CASRISGKGQFF,TGTGCCAGCAGGATTAGCGGGAAGGGGCAGTTCTTC
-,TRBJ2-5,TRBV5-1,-,CASSLTGAGSQYF,TGCGCCAGCAGCTTGACAGGGGCCGGGAGCCAGTACTTC
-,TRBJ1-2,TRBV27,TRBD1,CASSFVAGGRYGYTF,TGTGCCAGCAGTTTTGTGGCAGGGGGGAGATATGGCTACACCTTC
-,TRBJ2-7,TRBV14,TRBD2,CASSQDLLGLASDEQYF,TGTGCCAGCAGCCAAGATCTATTGGGACTAGCTTCGGACGAGCAGTACTTC
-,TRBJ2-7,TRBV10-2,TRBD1,CASRVGQAYEQYF,TGCGCCAGCAGGGTAGGACAGGCCTACGAGCAGTACTTC
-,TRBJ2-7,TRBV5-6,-,CASSRRDTSHEQYF,TGTGCCAGCAGCCGCCGGGACACTTCTCACGAGCAGTACTTC
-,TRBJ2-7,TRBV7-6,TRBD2,CASSFPLASGRSEQYF,TGTGCCAGCAGCTTCCCCTTAGCTAGCGGGAGATCCGAGCAGTACTTC
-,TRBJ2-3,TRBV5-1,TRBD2,CASTSGSRGTDTQYF,TGCGCCAGCACCAGCGGGAGTAGGGGCACAGATACGCAGTATTTT
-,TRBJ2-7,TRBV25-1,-,CASSDGTYSSYEQYF,TGTGCCAGCAGTGACGGGACTTATAGCTCCTACGAGCAGTACTTC
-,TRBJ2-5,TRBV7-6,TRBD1,CASSLGGGQGEKTQYF,TGTGCCAGCAGCTTAGGAGGCGGGCAGGGGGAGAAGACCCAGTACTTC
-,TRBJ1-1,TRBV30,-,CAWSAQPRSEAFF,TGTGCCTGGAGTGCCCAACCGCGGTCTGAAGCTTTCTTT
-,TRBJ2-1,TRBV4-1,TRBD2,CASSQGGLAGVNHEQFF,TGCGCCAGCAGCCAGGGTGGACTAGCGGGAGTAAACCATGAGCAGTTCTTC
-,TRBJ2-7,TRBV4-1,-,CASSPLGLSTYEQYF,TGCGCCAGCAGCCCCTTGGGGCTATCAACCTACGAGCAGTACTTC
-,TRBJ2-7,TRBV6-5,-,CASSTPAHEQYF,TGTGCCAGCAGTACCCCAGCGCACGAGCAGTACTTC
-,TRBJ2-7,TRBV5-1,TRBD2,CASRSTSGIPYEQYF,TGCGCCAGCAGATCGACTAGCGGGATTCCCTACGAGCAGTACTTC
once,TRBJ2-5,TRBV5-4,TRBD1,CASSPTGGQETQYF,TGTGCCAGCAGCCCAACAGGGGGGCAAGAGACCCAGTACTTC
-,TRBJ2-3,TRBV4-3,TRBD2,CASSQEGPAGGPTDTQYF,TGCGCCAGCAGCCAAGAGGGGCCGGCGGGAGGGCCCACAGATACGCAGTATTTT
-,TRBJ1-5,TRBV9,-,CASSDGEDYSNQPQHF,TGTGCCAGCAGCGACGGAGAAGATTATAGCAATCAGCCCCAGCATTTT
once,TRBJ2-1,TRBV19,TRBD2,CASSILAGGPYEQFF,TGTGCCAGTAGTATACTAGCGGGGGGGCCTTATGAGCAGTTCTTC
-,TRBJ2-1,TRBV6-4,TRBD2,CASSRGTSGINEQFF,TGTGCCAGCAGTAGAGGGACTAGCGGGATCAATGAGCAGTTCTTC
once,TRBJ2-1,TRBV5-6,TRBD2,CASSPGTSYEQFF,TGTGCCAGCAGCCCCGGGACTAGCTATGAGCAGTTCTTC
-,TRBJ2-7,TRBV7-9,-,CASSSAGRALGEQYF,TGTGCCAGCAGCTCAGCAGGGAGAGCCCTAGGCGAGCAGTACTTC
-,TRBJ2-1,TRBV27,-,CASSILRDFNNEQFF,TGTGCCAGCAGCATTCTCCGGGACTTCAACAATGAGCAGTTCTTC
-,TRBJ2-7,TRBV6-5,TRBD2,CASSYDAGGPLEQYF,TGTGCCAGCAGTTACGATGCGGGAGGGCCACTCGAGCAGTACTTC
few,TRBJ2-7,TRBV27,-,CASSLYKGEQYF,TGTGCCAGCAGTTTATATAAGGGGGAGCAGTACTTC
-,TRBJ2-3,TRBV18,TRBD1,CASSPSSQGTTDTQYF,TGTGCCAGCTCACCATCTTCACAGGGGACCACAGATACGCAGTATTTT
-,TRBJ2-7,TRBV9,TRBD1,CASSVEGAGGDEQYF,TGTGCCAGCAGCGTAGAGGGGGCAGGGGGTGACGAGCAGTACTTC
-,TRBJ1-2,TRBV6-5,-,CASSYGPVNYGYTF,TGTGCCAGCAGTTACGGTCCAGTAAACTATGGCTACACCTTC
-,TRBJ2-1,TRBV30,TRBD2,CAWNELASFVLNEQFF,TGTGCCTGGAACGAACTAGCGAGTTTTGTGTTGAATGAGCAGTTCTTC
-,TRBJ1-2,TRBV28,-,CASRITGGLYGYTF,TGTGCCAGCAGGATTACCGGCGGGCTCTATGGCTACACCTTC
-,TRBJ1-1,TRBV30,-,CAWSSGAEAFF,TGTGCCTGGAGCTCAGGCGCTGAAGCTTTCTTT
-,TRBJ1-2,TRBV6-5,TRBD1,CASRAPGTDYGYTF,TGTGCCAGCAGGGCGCCGGGGACAGACTATGGCTACACCTTC
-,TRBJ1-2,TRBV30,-,CAWGGRDIASYGYTF,TGTGCCTGGGGAGGCCGGGACATCGCCAGCTATGGCTACACCTTC
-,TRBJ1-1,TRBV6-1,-,CASRFSTANTEAFF,TGTGCCAGTAGATTTTCGACAGCCAACACTGAAGCTTTCTTT
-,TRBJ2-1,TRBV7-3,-,CASSFGRSSYNEQFF,TGTGCCAGCAGCTTTGGGAGGAGCTCCTACAATGAGCAGTTCTTC
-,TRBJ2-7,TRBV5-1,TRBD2,CASSLAGEGYEQYF,TGCGCCAGCAGCTTGGCCGGGGAGGGCTACGAGCAGTACTTC
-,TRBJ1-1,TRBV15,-,CATSRVNRVGEAFF,TGTGCCACCAGCAGAGTAAACAGGGTGGGTGAAGCTTTCTTT
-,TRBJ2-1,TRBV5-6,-,CASSLGLGNNEQFF,TGTGCCAGCAGCTTGGGACTAGGAAATAATGAGCAGTTCTTC
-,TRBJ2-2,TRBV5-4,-,CASSFGQNTGELFF,TGTGCCAGCAGCTTCGGACAGAACACCGGGGAGCTGTTTTTT
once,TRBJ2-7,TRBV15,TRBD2,CATSSTLAGDGYEQYF,TGTGCCACCAGCAGCACACTAGCGGGAGATGGATACGAGCAGTACTTC
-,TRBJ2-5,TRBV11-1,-,CASSLMAQQETQYF,TGTGCCAGCAGCTTAATGGCACAGCAAGAGACCCAGTACTTC
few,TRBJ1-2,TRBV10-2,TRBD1,CASSPDRGTWGSGYTF,TGCGCCAGCAGTCCAGACAGGGGCACATGGGGGTCTGGCTACACCTTC
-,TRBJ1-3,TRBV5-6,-,CASSLRLLSGNTIYF,TGTGCCAGCAGCTTACGACTGCTCTCTGGAAACACCATATATTTT
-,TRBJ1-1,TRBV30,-,CAWSTRPGAEAFF,TGTGCCTGGAGTACCCGACCGGGAGCTGAAGCTTTCTTT
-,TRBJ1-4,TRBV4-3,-,CASSQWGEGPNEKLFF,TGCGCCAGCAGCCAATGGGGGGAGGGTCCTAATGAAAAACTGTTTTTT
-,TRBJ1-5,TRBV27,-,CASSLILSQPQHF,TGTGCCAGCAGCTTAATTCTGAGTCAGCCCCAGCATTTT
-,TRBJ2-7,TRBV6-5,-,CASSYFRGFHEQYF,TGTGCCAGCAGTTACTTTAGGGGGTTCCACGAGCAGTACTTC
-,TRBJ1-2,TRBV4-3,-,CASSQQVVNYGYTF,TGCGCCAGCAGCCAACAGGTGGTGAACTATGGCTACACCTTC
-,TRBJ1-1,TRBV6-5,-,CASSYLGGRGRTEAFF,TGTGCCAGCAGTTACCTCGGGGGACGTGGGCGCACTGAAGCTTTCTTT
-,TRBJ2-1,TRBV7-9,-,CASSVTSNEQFF,TGTGCCAGCAGCGTCACTAGTAATGAGCAGTTCTTC
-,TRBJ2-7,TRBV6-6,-,CASSYNPAGPYEQYF,TGTGCCAGCAGTTACAACCCAGCGGGTCCCTACGAGCAGTACTTC
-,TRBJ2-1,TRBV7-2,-,CASSLALGGRRYNEQFF,TGTGCCAGCAGCTTAGCGTTGGGCGGCAGGAGGTACAATGAGCAGTTCTTC
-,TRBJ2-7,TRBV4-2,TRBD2,CASSPGPLAGGVLGSYEQYF,TGTGCCAGCAGCCCTGGGCCCTTAGCGGGAGGGGTCCTAGGGTCCTACGAGCAGTACTTC